A selection of T cell receptor beta chains follows, all from one sample in a study of blood T cell repertoires in COVID-19. Method: immunoSEQ multiplex PCR; TCRdb's copy keeps in-frame clones and lacks some. The top ten hold about 4.3% of the sample, which has some 190,000 clones, 80% seen once. The source material was PBMCs or T cells enriched from blood (not recorded which). These receptors were collected from a young man with acute COVID-19. CDR3s leave out the opening cysteine and the closing phenylalanine or tryptophan.

v_gene | CDR3aa
TRBV3-1/TRBV3-2 | ASSQGGGWTTNEKLF
TRBV28 | ASSLRAQGGYGYT
TRBV9 | ASSAGGGASEQY
TRBV5-1 | ASSSEGQASSGANVLT
TRBV10-3 | AISETGQRGNTIY
TRBV6-5 | ASSRTRGYEQF
TRBV19 | ASLPRGEGNQPQH
TRBV28 | ASRTTGFRQPQH
TRBV2 | ASSEWAGLGYT
TRBV6-4 | ASSDFNFGQY
TRBV30 | AWSSVEYGYT
TRBV5-6 | ASSLTPNYEQY
TRBV5-6 | ASSQQGNSYEQY
TRBV11-3 | ASSSVGDTTPYEQY
TRBV29-1 | SVDAGQGFRYGYT
TRBV6-5 | ASRMRRNYGYT
TRBV6-4 | ASSVGVDQPQH
TRBV28 | ASSRGTGNINTEAF
TRBV27 | FRGNTEAF
TRBV7-6 | ASSFSGLAGGFTTGELF
TRBV7-3 | ASSLNGGNTDTQY
TRBV18 | ASSPASGGAHEQF
TRBV12-2 | ASRLARGKSSYNEQF
TRBV6-5 | ASSYSITQGGEKLF
TRBV3-1/TRBV3-2 | ASSQATEAF